The rows below give T cell receptor beta chains drawn from one sample of a study of graft-versus-host responses after intestinal transplantation. Sequencing was performed with immunoSEQ multiplex PCR; in TCRdb, only in-frame clones are kept and a portion is missing. The sample shows around 7,700 clones, 75% of them seen only once. The input for sequencing was ileum tissue, taken approximately 230 days after intestinal transplant. These receptors originate from a human patient who received an intestinal transplant, so some T cells may come from the graft donor. Each CDR3 is given with its conserved first and last residue. D genes are given only for firm matches.

D gene: .; J gene: TRBJ1-2; V gene: TRBV25-1; CDR3 protein: CASSELLADNTNYGYTF; CDR3 DNA: TGTGCCAGCAGTGAATTATTGGCGGACAATACTAACTATGGCTACACCTTC
D gene: TRBD1; J gene: TRBJ1-2; V gene: TRBV5-1; CDR3 protein: CASSPGTGGSYGYTF; CDR3 DNA: TGCGCCAGCAGCCCCGGGACAGGGGGCTCCTATGGCTACACCTTC
D gene: TRBD1; J gene: TRBJ1-1; V gene: TRBV4-1; CDR3 protein: CASKPQGENTEAFF; CDR3 DNA: TGCGCCAGCAAGCCACAGGGGGAGAACACTGAAGCTTTCTTT
D gene: TRBD1; J gene: TRBJ1-1; V gene: TRBV4-1; CDR3 protein: CATRTGPIGNTEAFF; CDR3 DNA: TGCGCCACCCGGACAGGGCCGATAGGGAACACTGAAGCTTTCTTT
D gene: .; J gene: TRBJ2-5; V gene: TRBV6-5; CDR3 protein: CASSYGEVETQYF; CDR3 DNA: TGTGCCAGCAGTTACGGGGAGGTGGAGACCCAGTACTTC
D gene: .; J gene: TRBJ2-7; V gene: TRBV7-2; CDR3 protein: CASSFYLGGAEQYF; CDR3 DNA: TGTGCCAGCAGCTTCTACCTTGGAGGGGCCGAGCAGTACTTC
D gene: .; J gene: TRBJ2-2; V gene: TRBV28; CDR3 protein: CASKSESTGELFF; CDR3 DNA: TGTGCCAGCAAATCCGAGAGCACCGGGGAGCTGTTTTTT
D gene: TRBD2; J gene: TRBJ2-5; V gene: TRBV5-1; CDR3 protein: CASSLVLAEETQYF; CDR3 DNA: TGCGCCAGCAGCTTGGTGCTAGCGGAGGAGACCCAGTACTTC
D gene: .; J gene: TRBJ1-1; V gene: TRBV7-2; CDR3 protein: CASSLRGTEAFF; CDR3 DNA: TGTGCCAGCAGCTTAAGGGGCACTGAAGCTTTCTTT
D gene: .; J gene: TRBJ2-4; V gene: TRBV5-6; CDR3 protein: CASSPKDSLAKNIQYF; CDR3 DNA: TGTGCCAGCAGCCCTAAGGACAGTCTAGCCAAAAACATTCAGTACTTC
D gene: .; J gene: TRBJ1-5; V gene: TRBV28; CDR3 protein: CASSLSVRPPYSNQPQHF; CDR3 DNA: TGTGCCAGCAGTTTATCGGTCAGGCCCCCCTATAGCAATCAGCCCCAGCATTTT
D gene: TRBD1; J gene: TRBJ2-6; V gene: TRBV7-2; CDR3 protein: CASSLALATGAPSGANVLTF; CDR3 DNA: TGTGCCAGCAGCTTAGCGCTAGCGACAGGGGCTCCCTCTGGGGCCAACGTCCTGACTTTC
D gene: TRBD2; J gene: TRBJ2-1; V gene: TRBV5-1; CDR3 protein: CASSLGPRLAAYNEQFF; CDR3 DNA: TGCGCCAGCAGCTTGGGCCCTAGACTAGCGGCATACAATGAGCAGTTCTTC
D gene: TRBD1; J gene: TRBJ2-7; V gene: TRBV6-6; CDR3 protein: CASSNRDRGPYEQYF; CDR3 DNA: TGTGCCAGCAGCAACCGGGACAGGGGACCCTACGAGCAGTACTTC
D gene: .; J gene: TRBJ1-2; V gene: TRBV30; CDR3 protein: CAWKFGHGPYYGYTF; CDR3 DNA: TGTGCCTGGAAGTTTGGGCACGGTCCCTACTATGGCTACACCTTC
D gene: .; J gene: TRBJ2-1; V gene: TRBV5-1; CDR3 protein: CASSFGGTNEQFF; CDR3 DNA: TGCGCCAGCAGCTTTGGCGGGACCAATGAGCAGTTCTTC
D gene: TRBD1; J gene: TRBJ1-1; V gene: TRBV5-6; CDR3 protein: CASSVDRVSTEAFF; CDR3 DNA: TGTGCCAGCAGCGTTGACAGGGTGTCCACTGAAGCTTTCTTT
D gene: .; J gene: TRBJ2-1; V gene: TRBV19; CDR3 protein: CASSMLTLGDNEQFF; CDR3 DNA: TGTGCCAGTAGTATGTTGACCCTCGGGGACAATGAGCAGTTCTTC
D gene: TRBD1; J gene: TRBJ2-5; V gene: TRBV10-3; CDR3 protein: CAIRGQGETQYF; CDR3 DNA: TGTGCCATCAGGGGACAGGGGGAGACCCAGTACTTC
D gene: .; J gene: TRBJ2-7; V gene: TRBV15; CDR3 protein: CATSGTEGFDEQYF; CDR3 DNA: TGTGCCACCAGCGGCACAGAGGGCTTCGACGAGCAGTACTTC
D gene: .; J gene: TRBJ1-2; V gene: TRBV6-1; CDR3 protein: CASTVAGSYGYTF; CDR3 DNA: TGTGCCAGCACAGTGGCTGGGAGCTATGGCTACACCTTC
D gene: .; J gene: TRBJ2-7; V gene: TRBV19; CDR3 protein: CASSRGGYEQYF; CDR3 DNA: TGTGCCAGTAGTAGAGGGGGCTACGAGCAGTACTTC
D gene: TRBD2; J gene: TRBJ2-3; V gene: TRBV28; CDR3 protein: CASSLHLAGSTDTQYF; CDR3 DNA: TGTGCCAGCAGTTTACACTTAGCGGGGAGCACAGATACGCAGTATTTT
D gene: .; J gene: TRBJ2-7; V gene: TRBV6-5; CDR3 protein: CASSYGGSEEQYF; CDR3 DNA: TGTGCCAGCAGTTATGGGGGGTCTGAGGAGCAGTACTTC
D gene: TRBD1; J gene: TRBJ1-5; V gene: TRBV5-5; CDR3 protein: CASSPTGGNQPQHF; CDR3 DNA: TGTGCCAGCAGCCCCACAGGGGGCAATCAGCCCCAGCATTTT
D gene: TRBD1; J gene: TRBJ1-1; V gene: TRBV30; CDR3 protein: CARSQGAKNTEAFF; CDR3 DNA: TGTGCCCGGAGCCAGGGGGCGAAGAACACTGAAGCTTTCTTT
D gene: .; J gene: TRBJ2-7; V gene: TRBV18; CDR3 protein: CASSLESAYEQYF; CDR3 DNA: TGTGCCAGCTCACTAGAGTCGGCCTACGAGCAGTACTTC
D gene: TRBD1; J gene: TRBJ1-1; V gene: TRBV29-1; CDR3 protein: CSVPKQGAGTEAFF; CDR3 DNA: TGCAGCGTTCCAAAACAGGGGGCCGGCACTGAAGCTTTCTTT
D gene: .; J gene: TRBJ2-1; V gene: TRBV14; CDR3 protein: CASSQDYGGRTYNEQFF; CDR3 DNA: TGTGCCAGCAGCCAAGATTATGGGGGGAGGACCTACAATGAGCAGTTCTTC
D gene: TRBD1; J gene: TRBJ2-7; V gene: TRBV2; CDR3 protein: CASSAGTEVYEQYF; CDR3 DNA: TGTGCCAGCAGTGCTGGGACAGAAGTATACGAGCAGTACTTC
D gene: .; J gene: TRBJ2-7; V gene: TRBV9; CDR3 protein: CASSPQTGTYEQYF; CDR3 DNA: TGTGCCAGCAGCCCTCAGACAGGTACCTACGAGCAGTACTTC
D gene: .; J gene: TRBJ2-2; V gene: TRBV5-1; CDR3 protein: CASSWGGGANTGELFF; CDR3 DNA: TGCGCCAGCAGCTGGGGCGGTGGTGCGAACACCGGGGAGCTGTTTTTT
D gene: TRBD1; J gene: TRBJ1-2; V gene: TRBV10-2; CDR3 protein: CATQGAEGYTF; CDR3 DNA: TGCGCCACCCAGGGGGCGGAGGGCTACACCTTC